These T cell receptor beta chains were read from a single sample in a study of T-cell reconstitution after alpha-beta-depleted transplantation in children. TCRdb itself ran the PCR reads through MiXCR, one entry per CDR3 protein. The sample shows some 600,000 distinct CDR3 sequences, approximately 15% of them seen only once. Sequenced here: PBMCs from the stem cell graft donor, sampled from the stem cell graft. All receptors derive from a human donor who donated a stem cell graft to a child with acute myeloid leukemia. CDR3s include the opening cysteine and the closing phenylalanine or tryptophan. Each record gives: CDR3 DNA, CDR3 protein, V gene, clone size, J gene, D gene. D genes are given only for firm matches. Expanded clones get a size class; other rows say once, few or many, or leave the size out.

TGTGCCAGCAGCCAAGCAGGGGACTATAGCAATCAGCCCCAGCATTTT | CASSQAGDYSNQPQHF | TRBV4-2 | many | TRBJ1-5 | .
TGTGCCAGCAGCTCCCCTGGGGACCATCAGCCCCAGCATTTT | CASSSPGDHQPQHF | TRBV7-2 | many | TRBJ1-5 | .
TGTGCCAGCAGTCCTTCCGGACAGTCCAAAAACATTCAGTACTTC | CASSPSGQSKNIQYF | TRBV12-3/TRBV12-4 | . | TRBJ2-4 | .
TGTGCCACCAGCCGGGAAGGGGCCGGCACTGAAGCTTTCTTT | CATSREGAGTEAFF | TRBV15 | . | TRBJ1-1 | .
TGTGCCAGCAGCTTAAACGCAGATACGCAGTATTTT | CASSLNADTQYF | TRBV5-6 | many | TRBJ2-3 | .
TGTGCCAGCAGTGACCCCGGAGCGGGGGGTAGCACAGATACGCAGTATTTT | CASSDPGAGGSTDTQYF | TRBV6-1 | . | TRBJ2-3 | TRBD2
TGTGCCAGCAGTTTAGGACAGGACGGGGACATTCAGTACTTC | CASSLGQDGDIQYF | TRBV12-3/TRBV12-4 | few | TRBJ2-4 | .
TGTGCCAGCAGTCGGGTTCGTCATAGGGCTACTGGGGCCAACGTCCTGACTTTC | CASSRVRHRATGANVLTF | TRBV28 | . | TRBJ2-6 | .
TGTGCCAGCAGCTTAGGAAACGTGTGGGTGGAGGCTGAAGCTTTCTTT | CASSLGNVWVEAEAFF | TRBV7-2 | . | TRBJ1-1 | .
TGCAGCGTTGTCCGGGTCATGAACACTGAAGCTTTCTTT | CSVVRVMNTEAFF | TRBV29-1 | many | TRBJ1-1 | .
TGTGCCAGCAGCTTGGGGGGACCTGCGTACCAAGAGACCCAGTACTTC | CASSLGGPAYQETQYF | TRBV7-9 | . | TRBJ2-5 | .
TGTGCCTGGAGTTTAGTCCAGGGGGGTCAGTTCTTC | CAWSLVQGGQFF | TRBV30 | few | TRBJ2-1 | .
TGTGCCAGCAGCCCCGAGACAGGGGGAGCGGAGACCCAGTACTTC | CASSPETGGAETQYF | TRBV7-2 | . | TRBJ2-5 | TRBD1
TGTGCCAGCAGCTTAGAACCTAGCCAAGAGACCCAGTACTTC | CASSLEPSQETQYF | TRBV7-2 | . | TRBJ2-5 | .
TGCAGTGCTGTGAGGGGCCACACCGGGGAGCTGTTTTTT | CSAVRGHTGELFF | TRBV20-1 | few | TRBJ2-2 | .
TGTGCCAGCAGTGATGGGGGGCCGGGCACTGAAGCTTTCTTT | CASSDGGPGTEAFF | TRBV25-1 | . | TRBJ1-1 | .
TGTGCCACCAGCACCCACAAGGACAGCCCTAGGGACACTGAAGCTTTCTTT | CATSTHKDSPRDTEAFF | TRBV15 | many | TRBJ1-1 | .
TGTGCCACCAGCAGAGATTCTGTGGCGGGGCCACAGACCCAGTACTTC | CATSRDSVAGPQTQYF | TRBV15 | few | TRBJ2-5 | .
TGCAGCACGGCCGTGCGGGCGGGGGAGCTGTTTTTT | CSTAVRAGELFF | TRBV29-1 | few | TRBJ2-2 | .
TGTGCCAGCAGGCGCACAGGAAAAGAGACCCAGTACTTC | CASRRTGKETQYF | TRBV28 | many | TRBJ2-5 | .
TGTGCCAGCGGCGTTGGGGGGGGAAACATTCAGTACTTC | CASGVGGGNIQYF | TRBV5-6 | . | TRBJ2-4 | TRBD2
TGCAGTGCTATTCGACGGACACCTAACTATGGCTACACCTTC | CSAIRRTPNYGYTF | TRBV20-1 | many | TRBJ1-2 | .
TGTGCCATCAAGGACAGGGAGGAGACCCAGTACTTC | CAIKDREETQYF | TRBV10-3 | many | TRBJ2-5 | TRBD1
TGTGCCAGCAGCCAAGGTCCAGGGGGGAACACCGGGGAGCTGTTTTTT | CASSQGPGGNTGELFF | TRBV4-2 | few | TRBJ2-2 | TRBD1
TGTGCCAGCAGTGAGACAGGGAGGGGAGAGACCCAGTACTTC | CASSETGRGETQYF | TRBV25-1 | few | TRBJ2-5 | .
TGCAGTGCTAGATGGGGCTCCACAGATACGCAGTATTTT | CSARWGSTDTQYF | TRBV20-1 | many | TRBJ2-3 | .
TGTGCCAGCTCACCCACGCAGGGCAAACGGGAGACCCAGTACTTC | CASSPTQGKRETQYF | TRBV18 | . | TRBJ2-5 | .
TGTGCCAGCAGCTCGGGACTAGCGGGGTGGAATGAGCAGTTCTTC | CASSSGLAGWNEQFF | TRBV7-2 | . | TRBJ2-1 | TRBD2
TGTGCCAGCAGCGAGAGGGGACTAGCGGGGGGATACGAGCAGTACTTC | CASSERGLAGGYEQYF | TRBV7-2 | many | TRBJ2-7 | TRBD2
TGTGCCAGCAGTGGACTCTATTTGGGGGCAAAGACCCAGTACTTC | CASSGLYLGAKTQYF | TRBV25-1 | . | TRBJ2-5 | .
TGCAGTGCTAGAATAGCGGGGGGGCCAGTCAATGAGCAGTTCTTC | CSARIAGGPVNEQFF | TRBV20-1 | many | TRBJ2-1 | TRBD2
TGTGCCAGCAGTTACTCGAGTCCCTTGAACACTGAAGCTTTCTTT | CASSYSSPLNTEAFF | TRBV6-2/TRBV6-3 | few | TRBJ1-1 | .
TGTGCCAGCAGTTTAGCGCGGCCCTTCGAGCAGTACTTC | CASSLARPFEQYF | TRBV12-3/TRBV12-4 | few | TRBJ2-7 | .
TGTGCCAGTAGTATAACGAGGGACACTGAAGCTTTCTTT | CASSITRDTEAFF | TRBV19 | . | TRBJ1-1 | .
TGTGCCAGCAGTGAAGGGCAACAGCACGGCATTCAGTACTTC | CASSEGQQHGIQYF | TRBV2 | many | TRBJ2-4 | .
TGCAGTGCCACCAGACACTCTTATAATTCACCCCTCCACTTT | CSATRHSYNSPLHF | TRBV20-1 | many | TRBJ1-6 | .
TGCAGTGCTAATCTGAGGTCGGCCAGGGTCGGAGGGGAGCTGTTTTTT | CSANLRSARVGGELFF | TRBV20-1 | many | TRBJ2-2 | .
TGTGCCAGCAGCCTTATCTTGACAGGGTGGGGTAACACTGAAGCTTTCTTT | CASSLILTGWGNTEAFF | TRBV7-2 | . | TRBJ1-1 | TRBD1
TGTGCCAGCAGTTACTCGAGGGTCAGAGGAAACTATGGCTACACCTTC | CASSYSRVRGNYGYTF | TRBV6-5 | many | TRBJ1-2 | .
TGTGCCAGCAGCAAGACCCGTCGGGGGCCATACCCGGCACAAGAGACCCAGTACTTC | CASSKTRRGPYPAQETQYF | TRBV21-1 | . | TRBJ2-5 | .
TGTGCCAGCAGTTTCCCCGGGGAGCTGTTTTTT | CASSFPGELFF | TRBV12-3/TRBV12-4 | many | TRBJ2-2 | .
TGCAGCGTTGGACCAAGACAGGGAAACTATGGCTACACCTTC | CSVGPRQGNYGYTF | TRBV29-1 | . | TRBJ1-2 | TRBD1
TGTGCCAGCAGCTTAGAGGACAGCCCCGGGCTGCCCCAGCATTTT | CASSLEDSPGLPQHF | TRBV7-2 | few | TRBJ1-5 | .
TGCAGTGCTAGCCCAGGACTGTCTAGCACAGATACGCAGTATTTT | CSASPGLSSTDTQYF | TRBV20-1 | many | TRBJ2-3 | .
TGCAGCTTCCTCCCTTTGGGTAATGAGCAGTTCTTC | CSFLPLGNEQFF | TRBV29-1 | many | TRBJ2-1 | .
TGTGCCAGCAGCAACCGGGACAGGGACAGTTCACCCCTCCACTTT | CASSNRDRDSSPLHF | TRBV7-9 | few | TRBJ1-6 | TRBD1
TGTGCCAGCAGCGGTAGGGTCCTCCAAGAGACCCAGTACTTC | CASSGRVLQETQYF | TRBV7-2 | many | TRBJ2-5 | .
TGTGCCAGCAATAGGGCAGTGGCTTTCTTT | CASNRAVAFF | TRBV6-1 | . | TRBJ1-1 | .
TGCAGTGCCCCCGAGGACTCAGCCAGGAGCACAGATACGCAGTATTTT | CSAPEDSARSTDTQYF | TRBV20-1 | many | TRBJ2-3 | .
TGTGCCATCAGTGCCGGGACTAGCGCGTACGAGCAGTACTTC | CAISAGTSAYEQYF | TRBV10-3 | many | TRBJ2-7 | TRBD2